One sample yielded the 32 T cell receptor beta chains listed below, sequenced in a study of cytomegalovirus exposure and HLA in healthy donors. Primers included in the PCR were 60 Vbeta and 13 Jbeta primers. TCRdb keeps only in-frame clones here, not all; method: immunoSEQ multiplex PCR. The sample lists some 90,000 clones; 69% were seen once. The sequencing sample was made of PBMCs. These receptors all come from a man in his fifties in good health and CMV-seronegative.

The CDR3, as DNA: TGTGCCAGCACACAGGTGGGCTCCCCAGTAAGCGAGCAGTACGTC. This codes for CASTQVGSPVSEQYV. The chain is built from TRBV5-4 and TRBJ2-7, with D possibly being TRBD1 (5 bases). Per germline, CDR1 SGHNT and CDR2 YYREEE (reference sequence). The V gene lost 6 bases and the J gene lost 6 bases, with 22 bases spanning the gap. The CDR3 runs to 15 residues.

The J gene is TRBJ1-1, the V gene TRBV7-9; 8 positions agree with TRBD1. This CDR3 region has 14 residues. CDR1 is SEHNR and CDR2 is FQNEAQ in the germline V gene (reference sequence). After removal of 5 bases from V and 1 base from J, the junction contained 3 bases not matched to a gene. CDR3 sequence (DNA): TGTGCCAGCAGCGAGACAGGGGAGAACACTGAAGCTTTCTTT. Its translation is CASSETGENTEAFF.

The V and J genes are TRBV11-2 and TRBJ2-1; 7 bases match TRBD2. This CDR3 is built from 14 residues. Germline CDR1 and CDR2: SGHAT and FQNNGV. V gave up 5 bases and J gave up 8 bases; unmatched junction bases: 9. CDR3 sequence reads: CASSLFLGGDEQFF. In DNA form, the CDR3 reads TGTGCCAGCAGCCTATTCCTGGGGGGGGATGAGCAGTTCTTC.

J is TRBJ2-5 and V is TRBV7-9, with a weak D call TRBD2 (5 bases). V lost 5 bases, J lost 0 bases, and 10 bases lay in between. The CDR3 has 14 amino acids. The germline V gene has CDR1 SEHNR and CDR2 FQNEAQ (reference sequence). CDR3 in amino acids: CASSIQRNQETQYF. The CDR3 DNA sequence: TGTGCCAGCAGCATTCAGCGGAACCAAGAGACCCAGTACTTC.

This sequence joins TRBV6-5 and TRBJ2-2, with no clear D. This CDR3 is 13 amino acids long. V was cut by 2 bases and J by 4 bases, with 5 bases left in between. Germline loops: CDR1 MNHEY, CDR2 SVGAGI. The CDR3 here is CASSYGGTGELFF. The DNA of the CDR3 is TGTGCCAGCAGTTACGGCGGCACCGGGGAGCTGTTTTTT.

This clone is labeled large. This same CDR3 is encoded by further DNA sequences in the sample. This rearrangement joins TRBV25-1 to TRBJ2-7; TRBD2 is a possible D gene (5 bases). Trimming stripped 5 bases from V and 7 bases from J, with 12 bases between. The length of the CDR3 is 12 residues. From germline, CDR1 is MGHDK and CDR2 SYGVNS. CDR3 protein: CASSFTPGEQYF. CDR3 DNA: TGTGCCAGCAGTTTCACACCGGGGGAGCAGTACTTC.

V gene TRBV6-1 combines with J gene TRBJ1-5; TRBD1 aligns across 9 bases. This CDR3 has 15 amino acids. Germline trimming cut 8 bases from V and 7 bases from J; bases unmatched to any gene: 12. Germline-derived CDR1 and CDR2 are MNHNS and SASEGT. CDR3 sequence (DNA): TGTGCCAGCTCCTTAGAGGGGACAGGGAACCAGCCCCAGCATTTT. Encoded protein: CASSLEGTGNQPQHF.

This clone was recorded a few times. V is TRBV5-6 and J is TRBJ1-5, with D perhaps matching TRBD1 (6 bases). Germline V gives CDR1 SGHDT, CDR2 YYEEEE. This CDR3 is built from 14 residues. V shed 4 bases and J shed 9 bases, with 17 bases lying between them. CDR3 nucleotide sequence: TGTGCCAGCAGCGCAGGACAGTCCCGTCGGCCCCAGCATTTT. As protein: CASSAGQSRRPQHF.

J is TRBJ2-3 and V is TRBV12-5, with 7 bases fitting TRBD2. V was pared by 4 bases and J by 1 base, with 8 bases of the junction left unmatched. CDR1 LGHNT and CDR2 FRNRAP come from the germline V gene. This CDR3 spans 16 amino acids. The CDR3 DNA follows: TGTGCTAGTGGTTCCCGTTTGAGCGGGGGCACAGATACGCAGTATTTT. Translation gives CASGSRLSGGTDTQYF.

CDR3 protein: CASRVLSGAHNYGYTF. The CDR3 DNA follows: TGTGCCAGTAGGGTACTTTCAGGGGCCCACAACTATGGCTACACCTTC. V usage is TRBV19 and J usage is TRBJ1-2; TRBD1 might be the D (6 bases). V was cut by 6 bases and J by 2 bases, with 19 bases left in between. Germline CDR1 is LNHDA and CDR2 is SQIVND (reference sequence). The CDR3 length is 16 residues. The full variable domain, rest sourced from reference TRBV19 and TRBJ1-2, is DGGITQSPKYLFRKEGQNVTLSCEQNLNHDAMYWYRQDPGQGLRLIYYSQIVNDFQKGDIAEGYSVSREKKESFPLTVTSAQKNPTAFYLCASRVLSGAHNYGYTFGSGTRLTVV.

This sequence joins TRBV4-1 and TRBJ2-1; possibly TRBD1 for D (6 bases). Germline V lookup: CDR1 MGHRA, CDR2 YSYEKL. This CDR3 is built from 20 residues. V lost 3 bases to trimming and J lost 0 bases, with 24 bases between them. In nucleotides, the CDR3 is TGCGCCAGCAGCCATTTTACGGCTACCGGGATGGGGGCCTCCTACAATGAGCAGTTCTTC. It specifies CASSHFTATGMGASYNEQFF.

The rearrangement links TRBV18 to TRBJ1-6; no reliable D call. Germline CDR1 reads KGHSH; CDR2 reads LQKENI. CDR3 length: 13 amino acids. Trimming took off 6 bases at V and 7 bases at J, with 10 bases between the two ends. The CDR3 DNA reads as TGTGCCAGCTCCGAATGGGCAAATTCACCCCTCCACTTT. The encoded protein is CASSEWANSPLHF.

This clone showed up just a few times. The genes are TRBV9 and TRBJ2-2, with 8 bases identical to TRBD1. The CDR3 spans 16 residues. With V trimmed by 3 bases and J by 5 bases, 9 bases remained unmatched. Germline V gene data show CDR1 as SGDLS and CDR2 as YYNGEE. This CDR3 reads CASSEGDRSRTGELFF. Written as DNA, the CDR3 is TGTGCCAGCAGCGAGGGGGACAGGAGTAGGACCGGGGAGCTGTTTTTT.

This clone was seen a single time. The J gene is TRBJ2-5, the V gene TRBV6-5; a weak D match, TRBD1 (7 bases). The ends were cut back, 7 bases at V and 5 bases at J, with 14 bases in the middle. CDR3 length: 13 residues. Germline V gene sequence: CDR1 MNHEY, CDR2 SVGAGI. In DNA form, the CDR3 reads TGTGCCAGCAATGTACCAGGGGGGGAGACCCAGTACTTC. It encodes CASNVPGGETQYF.

The V and J genes are TRBV7-2 and TRBJ1-5; no clear D gene. The CDR3 covers 14 residues. CDR1 is SGHTA and CDR2 is FQGNSA in the germline V gene. V lost 0 bases and J 5 bases, leaving 8 bases between the germline ends. The CDR3 loop is CASSLAAGDQPQHF. CDR3 sequence (DNA): TGTGCCAGCAGCTTAGCGGCGGGAGATCAGCCCCAGCATTTT.

The chain joins TRBV5-1 to TRBJ2-5; D is ambiguous. CDR1 SGHRS and CDR2 YFSETQ come from the germline V gene. This CDR3 contains 14 residues. V lost 0 bases, J lost 1 base, and 7 bases lay in between. The CDR3 DNA is TGCGCCAGCAGCTTGGGGCAGTCCCAAGAGACCCAGTACTTC. Amino acid sequence: CASSLGQSQETQYF.

This chain links TRBV4-2 with TRBJ2-3, with D tentatively TRBD1 (6 bases). The CDR3 has 16 residues. The germline V gene has CDR1 LGHNA and CDR2 YNFKEQ. Trimming removed 1 base from V and 2 bases from J, with 13 bases in between. The CDR3 DNA sequence: TGTGCCAGCAGCCAAGTGCAACAGGGAGACACAGATACGCAGTATTTT. This gives the protein CASSQVQQGDTDTQYF.

This sequence joins TRBV7-9 and TRBJ2-3; TRBD1 is a possible D gene (6 bases). Germline loops: CDR1 SEHNR, CDR2 FQNEAQ (reference sequence). The V gene lost 4 bases and the J gene lost 6 bases, with 17 bases spanning the gap. The CDR3 covers 15 residues. CDR3 protein: CASSSRGQLTDTQYF. CDR3 sequence (DNA): TGTGCCAGCAGCTCCCGGGGACAACTCACCGATACGCAGTATTTT.

This clone was found once. The chain carries TRBV18 and TRBJ1-3, with D uncertain. CDR3 length: 15 residues. CDR1 and CDR2 (germline): KGHSH, LQKENI. Trimming cost V 3 bases and J 2 bases, with 11 bases left between them. CDR3 in DNA: TGTGCCAGCTCACCGTCCAGTTGGCCTGGAAACACCATATATTTT. This sequence encodes CASSPSSWPGNTIYF. The full variable domain, with the rest looked up from reference TRBV18 and TRBJ1-3, is NAGVMQNPRHLVRRRGQEARLRCSPMKGHSHVYWYRQLPEEGLKFMVYLQKENIIDESGMPKERFSAEFPKEGPSILRIQQVVRGDSAAYFCASSPSSWPGNTIYFGEGSWLTVV.

V is TRBV6-4 and J is TRBJ1-6; 9 positions agree with TRBD1. The CDR3 contains 14 residues. From germline, CDR1 is MRHNA and CDR2 SNTAGT. V lost 6 bases to trimming and J lost 10 bases; unmatched junction nucleotides: 7. Here the CDR3 DNA reads TGTGCCAGCAGGACCGGGACAGGGAACTCACCCCTCCACTTT. It yields the protein CASRTGTGNSPLHF.

The chain has TRBV29-1 and TRBJ2-3; 11 bases agree with TRBD2. This CDR3 spans 15 amino acids. With 4 bases clipped from V and 6 bases from J, the junction kept 9 bases outside the gene matches. CDR1 is SQVTM, CDR2 ANQGSEA, per germline. CDR3 bases: TGCAGCGTTGGGTTTAGCGGGGGGGCAGGTGATACGCAGTATTTT. Protein: CSVGFSGGAGDTQYF.

The DNA of the CDR3 is TGCAGCGTCGGGCGGGGGTTGGCAGATACGCAGTATTTT. Translated, it gives CSVGRGLADTQYF. The chain uses TRBV29-1 and TRBJ2-3; 7 bases are shared with TRBD2. Germline CDR1 reads SQVTM; CDR2 reads ANQGSEA. The CDR3 length is 13 residues. Trimming removed 6 bases from V and 4 bases from J; junction bases left unmatched: 7.

The chain recombines TRBV28 with TRBJ2-5, with D possibly being TRBD1 (5 bases). V was pared by 4 bases and J by 0 bases, with 9 bases between. This CDR3 is 14 amino acids long. Looked up from germline, CDR1 is MDHEN and CDR2 is SYDVKM. CDR3 nucleotide sequence: TGTGCCAGCAGTTCAGACAGATACCAAGAGACCCAGTACTTC. Translated, it gives CASSSDRYQETQYF.

This clone was seen just once. The chain joins TRBV9 to TRBJ1-6; D is possibly TRBD1 (5 bases). The CDR3 has 14 amino acids. Germline assignment: CDR1 SGDLS and CDR2 YYNGEE. Trimming stripped 0 bases from V and 6 bases from J, with 7 bases between. CDR3 nucleotides: TGTGCCAGCAGCGTAGCCCAGGGTAATTCACCCCTCCACTTT. This sequence encodes CASSVAQGNSPLHF.

This clone was seen only a few times. CDR3 in amino acids: CASTRRVGTGDEKLFF. CDR3 DNA: TGCGCCAGCACGCGACGAGTAGGGACAGGAGATGAAAAACTGTTTTTT. The V gene is TRBV4-3, the J gene TRBJ1-4; 8 nucleotides align to TRBD1. V gave up 7 bases and J gave up 6 bases; unmatched junction bases: 13. This CDR3 spans 16 amino acids. Germline values: CDR1 LGHNA, CDR2 YSLEER.

CDR3 protein: CASSQGQGFNYGYTF. The CDR3 nucleotides are TGTGCCAGCAGCCAAGGACAGGGTTTTAACTATGGCTACACCTTC. The chain joins TRBV5-4 to TRBJ1-2, with 8 bases lining up with TRBD1. V trimming: 4 bases; J trimming: 1 base; junction bases outside the gene matches: 6. From germline, CDR1 is SGHNT and CDR2 YYREEE (reference sequence). This CDR3 has 15 residues. Full variable domain (outside the CDR3, taken from reference TRBV5-4 and TRBJ1-2): ETGVTQSPTHLIKTRGQQVTLRCSSQSGHNTVSWYQQALGQGPQFIFQYYREEENGRGNFPPRFSGLQFPNYSSELNVNALELDDSALYLCASSQGQGFNYGYTFGSGTRLTVV.

V gene TRBV5-5 combines with J gene TRBJ2-7, with a tentative D call TRBD1 (5 bases). The ends were cut back, 8 bases at V and 6 bases at J, with 18 bases in the middle. Germline CDR1 reads SGHKS; CDR2 reads YYEKEE (reference sequence). The CDR3 contains 13 residues. CDR3 sequence: CARTFKGKGEQYF. CDR3 sequence (DNA): TGTGCCAGAACGTTTAAGGGGAAGGGCGAGCAGTACTTC.

This rearrangement joins TRBV6-5 to TRBJ2-7, with 7 nucleotides matching TRBD2. The CDR3 consists of 14 residues. CDR1 and CDR2 (germline): MNHEY, SVGAGI. J gave up 5 bases and V 1 base, and 5 bases lay outside the gene matches. CDR3 nucleotides: TGTGCCAGCAGTTACTTGGAGCGGGGTAACGAGCAGTACTTC. Translating gives CASSYLERGNEQYF.

This rearrangement joins TRBV25-1 to TRBJ2-1; D remains ambiguous. CDR1 is MGHDK, CDR2 SYGVNS, per germline. V gave up 2 bases and J gave up 3 bases, with 8 bases separating them. The CDR3 length is 14 residues. CDR3 sequence: CASSEAHGYNEQFF. The CDR3 nucleotides are TGTGCCAGCAGTGAAGCCCACGGCTACAATGAGCAGTTCTTC.

This chain connects TRBV5-1 to TRBJ1-6, with D perhaps matching TRBD1 (6 bases). Trimming stripped 4 bases from V and 7 bases from J, with 21 bases between. The CDR3 is 17 amino acids. CDR1 SGHRS and CDR2 YFSETQ come from the germline V gene. The CDR3, as DNA: TGCGCCAGCAGCCCCCTCGGGCAGGGGAATTTCAATTCACCCCTCCACTTT. Its protein product is CASSPLGQGNFNSPLHF.

The chain uses TRBV25-1 and TRBJ1-1; D might be TRBD1 (5 bases). This CDR3 is 14 amino acids long. Germline CDR1 MGHDK, CDR2 SYGVNS. V lost 6 bases and J 10 bases, leaving 21 bases between the germline ends. CDR3 coding DNA: TGTGCCAGCAGGGTACTCAGGACCCTTAGGGGAGCTTTCTTT. Amino acid sequence: CASRVLRTLRGAFF.

The genes are TRBV7-6 and TRBJ1-5; D not resolved. Germline V lookup: CDR1 SGHVS, CDR2 FNYEAQ. CDR3 length equals 14 residues. With 2 bases removed from V and 3 bases from J, the gap between germline ends came to 8 bases. The DNA of the CDR3 is TGTGCCAGCAGCTTATTCGGTGACAATCAGCCCCAGCATTTT. Protein: CASSLFGDNQPQHF.